This entry concerns a single T cell receptor beta chain. This entry comes from a study of cytomegalovirus exposure and HLA in healthy donors. Study information: In an early release, HLA-typed donors contributed tens of millions of unique TCR sequences.

CDR1 and CDR2 (germline): SGHNT, YYREEE (reference sequence). V was clipped by 4 bases and J by 4 bases; unmatched bases: 10. This CDR3 has 16 amino acids. The PCR made use of 60 Vbeta and 13 Jbeta primers. Sequenced by immunoSEQ multiplex PCR; TCRdb stores in-frame clones only, minus some. The sample includes 85,000 to 100,000 clones, 86% of them seen just once. The receptor comes from a man under 40 in good health and CMV-seropositive. Sequencing used PBMCs. This rearrangement joins TRBV5-4 to TRBJ1-2; 10 nucleotides agree with TRBD1. In nucleotides, the CDR3 is TGTGCCAGCAGCCCGGACAGGGGGATTTTAGTCTATGGCTACACCTTC. Its protein product is CASSPDRGILVYGYTF.